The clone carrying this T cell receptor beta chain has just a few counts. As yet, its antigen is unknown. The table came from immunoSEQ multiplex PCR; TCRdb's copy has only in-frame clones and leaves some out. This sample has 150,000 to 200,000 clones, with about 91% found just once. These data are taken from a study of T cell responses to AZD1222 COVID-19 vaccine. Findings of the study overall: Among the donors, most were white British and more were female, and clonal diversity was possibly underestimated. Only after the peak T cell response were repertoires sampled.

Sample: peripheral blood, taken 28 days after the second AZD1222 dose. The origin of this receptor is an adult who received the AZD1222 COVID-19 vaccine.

DNA for the CDR3: TGCGCCAGCAGCTCTCAGGGGCTTCACTATGGCTACACCTTC. Amino acid sequence: CASSSQGLHYGYTF. This rearrangement joins TRBV5-1 to TRBJ1-2; perhaps TRBD1 as D (6 bases). Germline loops: CDR1 SGHRS, CDR2 YFSETQ. This CDR3 has 14 residues. The V gene lost 3 bases and the J gene lost 3 bases, with 12 bases spanning the gap.